This T cell receptor (beta chain) was identified during a study of blood T cell repertoires in COVID-19. In the study overall: Sites across the United States, Italy and Spain contributed samples from acute and convalescent COVID-19.

Sequenced by immunoSEQ multiplex PCR; TCRdb stores in-frame clones only, minus some. The table shows about 140,000 clones, with about 80% occurring only once. Trimming left V 4 bases short and J 5 bases short, with 11 bases between. This CDR3 region has 13 residues. Germline CDR1 is SNHLY and CDR2 is FYNNEI. The chain employs TRBV2 and TRBJ1-2; D gene unclear. The receptor was derived from a woman aged 60-70 years with acute or convalescent COVID-19. The specimen was peripheral blood. CDR3 residues: CASSAQPLYGYTF. The CDR3 DNA follows: TGTGCCAGCAGTGCACAGCCTCTGTATGGCTACACCTTC. The full variable domain, completed using reference TRBV2 and TRBJ1-2, is EPEVTQTPSHQVTQMGQEVILRCVPISNHLYFYWYRQILGQKVEFLVSFYNNEISEKSEIFDDQFSVERPDGSNFTLKIRSTKLEDSAMYFCASSAQPLYGYTFGSGTRLTVV.